One and the same sample provided the 25 T cell receptor beta chains below, sequenced in a study of T cells expressing NK-cell markers. TCRdb re-analyzed the 5' RACE reads; it lists each CDR3 protein once, without DNA. The data show 350,000 to 450,000 distinct CDR3 sequences, and the top ten clones hold roughly 5.2%. The sequenced sample was blood T cells: a sorted CD56 or NKG2C T cell subset, CD4+ or CD8+ T cells, or bulk PBMC T cells (not recorded which). All receptors come from a man aged 18-69 years in good health.

The chain has TRBV5-1 and TRBJ2-3; TCRdb outputs TRBD2, but without DNA this stays unchecked. Germline CDR1 is SGHRS and CDR2 is YFSETQ. This CDR3 region has 16 residues. The CDR3 here is CASSTGRRGTRDTQYF.

The chain is built from TRBV7-2 and TRBJ2-4; TCRdb outputs TRBD2, but without DNA this stays unchecked. The CDR3 spans 12 residues. Germline CDR1 reads SGHTA; CDR2 reads FQGNSA. This chain's CDR3 is CASSSQRGGQYF.

The J gene is TRBJ2-5, the V gene TRBV5-4. The CDR3 covers 15 residues. Germline CDR1 SGHNT, CDR2 YYREEE (reference sequence). The chain's CDR3 is CASMVDGARQETQYF. Full variable domain (rest looked up from reference TRBV5-4 and TRBJ2-5): ETGVTQSPTHLIKTRGQQVTLRCSSQSGHNTVSWYQQALGQGPQFIFQYYREEENGRGNFPPRFSGLQFPNYSSELNVNALELDDSALYLCASMVDGARQETQYFGPGTRLLVL.

The chain employs TRBV7-2 and TRBJ2-5; TCRdb's D call, TRBD2, is unchecked because there is no DNA. Looked up from germline, CDR1 is SGHTA and CDR2 is FQGNSA. This CDR3 comprises 16 residues. CDR3 residues: CASSPRYSGAQETQYF.

The chain uses TRBV11-2 and TRBJ2-1; TCRdb gives TRBD2 as the D gene, but with no DNA this cannot be confirmed. CDR3 size: 16 residues. Germline CDR1 SGHAT, CDR2 FQNNGV. CDR3 sequence: CASSEEGNLSYNEQFF.

The chain has TRBV6-1 and TRBJ1-1; TCRdb picks TRBD1, but there is no DNA to check that call. Looked up from germline, CDR1 is MNHNS and CDR2 is SASEGT. This CDR3 is 13 amino acids long. CDR3 amino acids: CASTRQGNTEAFF.

This CDR3 reads CASSSRQNNQPQHF. The chain is built from TRBV28 and TRBJ1-5; TCRdb's assignment of TRBD1 cannot be checked, as there is no DNA. The CDR3 length is 14 residues. CDR1 is MDHEN, CDR2 SYDVKM, per germline.

The rearrangement uses TRBV29-1 and TRBJ1-2; TCRdb selects TRBD1, and the lack of DNA leaves this call unchecked. This CDR3 region has 14 residues. Germline V lookup: CDR1 SQVTM, CDR2 ANQGSEA. This chain's CDR3 is CSVEDRGVDGGYTF.

The chain is built from TRBV12-3 or TRBV12-4 and TRBJ2-3; TCRdb proposes TRBD2, but this gene call is untestable without DNA. The CDR3 is 17 residues long. The CDR3 protein is CASSLARLAGGTDTQYF.

This chain joins TRBV6-5 and TRBJ2-7. The length of the CDR3 is 16 residues. CDR1 and CDR2 (germline): MNHEY, SVGAGI. This CDR3 reads CASSYSSHDSTYEQYF.

The V call is TRBV24-1, the J call TRBJ2-1; TCRdb returns TRBD1, unconfirmable since there is no DNA. Germline values: CDR1 KGHDR, CDR2 SFDVKD. The CDR3 contains 14 residues. This CDR3 reads CATSAGGTPNEQFF.

The chain links TRBV3-1 to TRBJ2-3; TCRdb reports TRBD2, a call that lacks DNA to check it against. CDR1 and CDR2 (germline): LGHDT, YNNKEL (reference sequence). The CDR3 runs 14 residues. CDR3 residues: CASGTSGGLDTQYF.

The V call is TRBV14, the J call TRBJ2-7; TCRdb selects TRBD1, and the lack of DNA leaves this call unchecked. CDR1 is SGHDN and CDR2 is FVKESK in the germline V gene. The CDR3 runs 13 residues. The CDR3 sequence is CASRGGPRDEQYF.

The V and J genes are TRBV11-3 and TRBJ2-5; the D call from TCRdb, TRBD1, cannot be confirmed without DNA. The germline gives CDR1 SGHNT, CDR2 YENEEA. This CDR3 is 17 amino acids long. CDR3 loop: CASSRTGGNSYQETQYF.

CDR3 amino acids: CASSSADRGILVSPLNTGELFF. The J gene is TRBJ2-2, the V gene TRBV7-1; lacking DNA, the TRBD1 call made by TCRdb goes unchecked. TRBV7-1 is labeled an ORF, and its function is uncertain. The CDR3 contains 22 residues.

This chain uses TRBV7-2 with TRBJ2-1. This CDR3 is 14 amino acids long. Looked up from germline, CDR1 is SGHTA and CDR2 is FQGNSA. The CDR3 loop is CASSFSALYNEQFF.

The chain is built from TRBV11-2 and TRBJ2-1; TCRdb indicates TRBD2, and absent DNA this call remains unverified. The germline gives CDR1 SGHAT, CDR2 FQNNGV. The CDR3 spans 14 residues. CDR3 sequence: CASSLLALSKEQFF.

This chain uses TRBV7-9 with TRBJ1-3; checking the TCRdb D call of TRBD1 is not possible without DNA. Germline V gives CDR1 SEHNR, CDR2 FQNEAQ (reference sequence). This CDR3 region has 15 residues. CDR3 protein: CASRAPGAKGNTIYF.

V usage is TRBV2 and J usage is TRBJ2-3; checking the TCRdb D call of TRBD2 is not possible without DNA. The V gene's germline CDR1 is SNHLY and CDR2 FYNNEI. The CDR3 is 15 amino acids. CDR3 protein: CASRRTSGGVDTQYF.

This rearrangement joins TRBV11-2 to TRBJ2-3; as DNA is missing, the TRBD2 call by TCRdb cannot be tested. In germline, CDR1 is SGHAT, CDR2 FQNNGV. CDR3 length equals 18 residues. The CDR3: CASSIPLGLAASTDTQYF.

The J gene is TRBJ2-7, the V gene TRBV7-9; TCRdb lists TRBD1, though no DNA is available to test this call. The CDR3 is made up of 13 amino acids. CDR1 and CDR2 (germline): SEHNR, FQNEAQ (reference sequence). The CDR3 reads CASSLRQGGEQYF.

The chain links TRBV20-1 to TRBJ2-5; without DNA, the TCRdb call of TRBD2 cannot be checked. Per the germline V gene, CDR1 is DFQATT and CDR2 is SNEGSKA (reference sequence). The CDR3 loop spans 15 amino acids. This chain's CDR3 is CSASGLAAYQETQYF.

The V and J genes are TRBV4-2 and TRBJ1-3. In germline, CDR1 is LGHNA, CDR2 YNFKEQ. This CDR3 has 13 residues. This chain's CDR3 is CASTRSSGNTIYF.

This chain joins TRBV3-1 and TRBJ1-5. Per the germline V gene, CDR1 is LGHDT and CDR2 is YNNKEL (reference sequence). This CDR3 spans 14 amino acids. This CDR3 reads CASSPGGGSQPQHF.

This chain uses TRBV18 with TRBJ2-5; TCRdb calls TRBD2, which cannot be checked without DNA. CDR3 length: 17 residues. The germline V gene encodes CDR1 KGHSH and CDR2 LQKENI. CDR3 sequence: CASSPTGLAGPGETQYF.